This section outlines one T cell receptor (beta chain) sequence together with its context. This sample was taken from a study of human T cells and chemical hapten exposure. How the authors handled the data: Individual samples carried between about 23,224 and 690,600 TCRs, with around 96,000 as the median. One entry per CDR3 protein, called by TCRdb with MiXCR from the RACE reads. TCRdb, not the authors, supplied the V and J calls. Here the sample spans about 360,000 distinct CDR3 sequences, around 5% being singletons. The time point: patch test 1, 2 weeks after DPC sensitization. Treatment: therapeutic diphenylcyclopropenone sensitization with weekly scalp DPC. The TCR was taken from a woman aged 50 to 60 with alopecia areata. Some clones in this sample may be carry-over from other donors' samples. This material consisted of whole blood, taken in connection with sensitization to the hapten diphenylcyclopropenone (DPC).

The chain's CDR3 is CASSHETTRGGNYGYTF. The CDR3 bases are TGCGCCAGCAGCCACGAAACAACCCGGGGCGGGAACTATGGCTACACCTTC. The V and J genes are TRBV4-3 and TRBJ1-2, with TRBD1 as a possible D gene (5 bases). The V end lost 3 bases, the J end lost 2 bases, and 19 bases lay between the germline ends. The CDR3 is made up of 17 amino acids. Looked up from germline, CDR1 is LGHNA and CDR2 is YSLEER.